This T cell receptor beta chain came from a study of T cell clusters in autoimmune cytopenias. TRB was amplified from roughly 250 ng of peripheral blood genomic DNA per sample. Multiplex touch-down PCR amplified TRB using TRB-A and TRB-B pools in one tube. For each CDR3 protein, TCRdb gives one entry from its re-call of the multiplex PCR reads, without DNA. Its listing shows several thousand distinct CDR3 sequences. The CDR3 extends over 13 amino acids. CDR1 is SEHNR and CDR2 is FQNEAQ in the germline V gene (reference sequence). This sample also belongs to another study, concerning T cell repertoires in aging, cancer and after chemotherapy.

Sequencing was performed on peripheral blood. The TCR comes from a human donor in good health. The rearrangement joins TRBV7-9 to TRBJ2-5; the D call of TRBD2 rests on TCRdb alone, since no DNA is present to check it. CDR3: CASSPGTLETQYF.